This T cell receptor beta chain was sequenced during a study of response to subunit inactivated influenza vaccine (dated by TCRdb to 2016 to 2019). For the wider study: Deep quantitative profiling of the T cell receptor repertoire was used in the study to follow responses to a trivalent subunit inactivated influenza vaccine.

Broader findings and caveats from the paper: It was suggested by the authors that each seasonal influenza vaccination may recruit only a limited number of new T cells.

This clonotype was observed a handful of times. Its antigen has not been determined. Base-call qualities are not available, and no considerably larger clone is one nucleotide away. Libraries were prepared through RT-PCR. The data were produced on an Illumina HiSeq 2500. Through fastp at Q25 and MiXCR, TCRdb rebuilt clones from the public reads, retaining in-frame beta chains. Each CDR3 protein appears once, grouped with its most common genes and DNA. This sample gives hundreds of thousands of distinct CDR3 sequences in total; roughly 14% of them show up just once. The ten largest account for 5.5% to 8% of the sample. Germline trimming amounts to 4 bases on V and 4 bases on J, with 3 as the count of junction bases outside the gene matches. The CDR3 spans 13 residues, from the cysteine through the phenylalanine. The sequence is cut down to CDR3 DNA, 39 bases in frame from base 1. Based on the germline V gene, the CDR1 and CDR2 sequences are SGHRS and YFSETQ.

The chain joins TRBV5-1 to TRBJ1-2; the central 8 bases match TRBD1. This clonotype was sampled from a middle-aged man who received an inactivated influenza vaccine. Donor details come from another sample of the same person, matched by shared clones. The sample consisted of PBMCs from blood, taken 14 to 15 days before vaccination. At the DNA level, the sequence is TGCGCCAGCAGCAACGGACAGGGCTATGGCTACACCTTC. This sequence encodes CASSNGQGYGYTF. Here the CDR3 is joined to the reference TRBV5-1 and TRBJ1-2 genes, and the full variable domain is: KAGVTQTPRYLIKTRGQQVTLSCSPISGHRSVSWYQQTPGQGLQFLFEYFSETQRNKGNFPGRFSGRQFSNSRSEMNVSTLELGDSALYLCASSNGQGYGYTFGSGTRLTVV.